This entry lists 13 T cell receptor beta chains sequenced from one sample in a study of cytomegalovirus exposure and HLA in healthy donors. PCR amplification relied on 60 Vbeta primers (plus 13 Jbeta primers). Assay used: immunoSEQ multiplex PCR; TCRdb lists only in-frame clones, some missing. The sample has about 190,000 clones; about 88% are singletons. Sequenced: PBMCs. The source is a woman aged 25 to 39 in good health and CMV-seronegative.

This rearrangement joins TRBV5-1 to TRBJ2-1, with D perhaps matching TRBD1 (5 bases). From germline, CDR1 is SGHRS and CDR2 YFSETQ. The CDR3 consists of 17 residues. Trimming cost V 3 bases and J 3 bases, with 19 bases left between them. The CDR3 DNA reads TGCGCCAGCAGCTACCAGGGTGGACGAAGGTACTACAATGAGCAGTTCTTC. The encoded protein is CASSYQGGRRYYNEQFF.

This clone was observed once. J is TRBJ2-5 and V is TRBV11-2, with a weak D call TRBD1 (5 bases). V lost 0 bases and J lost 3, with 26 bases in between. Looked up from germline, CDR1 is SGHAT and CDR2 is FQNNGV. The CDR3 is 20 amino acids. The CDR3 DNA reads as TGTGCCAGCAGCTTAGAAAGCGTTGGGTGGGGTAAGGGCAGGGAAGAGACCCAGTACTTC. Its translation: CASSLESVGWGKGREETQYF.

This chain joins TRBV11-1 and TRBJ2-7; TRBD2 matches 10 bases. The V gene's germline CDR1 is SGHAT and CDR2 FQDESV (reference sequence). V was clipped by 1 base and J by 3 bases; unmatched bases: 6. The CDR3 loop spans 16 amino acids. The CDR3 sequence is CASSLDLPSGGYEQYF. CDR3 coding DNA: TGTGCCAGCAGCTTAGATTTGCCTAGCGGGGGCTACGAGCAGTACTTC.

The CDR3 coding sequence is TGTGCCAGCAGGATCCAGGCATACTCCTACGAGCAGTACTTC. Translated: CASRIQAYSYEQYF. The V and J genes are TRBV6-1 and TRBJ2-7, with D unclear. Trimming removed 6 bases from V and 0 bases from J, with 12 bases in between. The CDR3 is made up of 14 amino acids. The germline gives CDR1 MNHNS, CDR2 SASEGT.

V usage is TRBV10-1 and J usage is TRBJ2-7; tentatively, D is TRBD1 (5 bases). Germline loops: CDR1 WNHNN, CDR2 SYGVQD (reference sequence). Deletions cut 3 bases from V and 0 bases from J, with 12 bases between. The CDR3 runs 15 residues. CDR3 DNA sequence: TGCGCCAGCAGTGAAGGGGTAGGAAGCTCCTACGAGCAGTACTTC. This encodes CASSEGVGSSYEQYF.

This CDR3 is CASSPGTDRGGYF. In DNA, the CDR3 is TGTGCCAGCTCACCTGGGACAGACCGAGGGGGGTATTTT. The rearrangement uses TRBV18 and TRBJ2-3; 7 positions agree with TRBD1. V trimming: 3 bases; J trimming: 14 bases; junction bases outside the gene matches: 11. CDR1 and CDR2 from the germline V gene are KGHSH and LQKENI. The CDR3 is 13 amino acids.

This clone was found once. The chain is built from TRBV28 and TRBJ2-3, with 8 positions matching TRBD2. CDR1 and CDR2 from the germline V gene are MDHEN and SYDVKM. The ends lost 7 bases at V and 10 bases at J; junction bases unmatched: 7. The CDR3 has 12 residues. In DNA form, the CDR3 reads TGTGCCAGCAAAATCCCCGGGGGGGCGCAGTATTTT. Encoded protein: CASKIPGGAQYF.

V is TRBV27 and J is TRBJ2-7; D perhaps matches TRBD2 (6 bases). Germline lookup yields CDR1 MNHEY and CDR2 SMNVEV (reference sequence). The CDR3 extends over 15 amino acids. With 6 bases removed from V and 5 bases from J, the gap between germline ends came to 20 bases. The DNA of the CDR3 is TGTGCCAGCAGGGCCAACCGGGCCACGGGGGACGAGCAGTACTTC. Protein product: CASRANRATGDEQYF.

The rearrangement uses TRBV7-8 and TRBJ2-7; D is unresolved. The germline CDR1 and CDR2 sequences are SGHVS and FQNEAQ. The CDR3 runs to 13 residues. Trimming left V 1 base short and J 3 bases short, with 7 bases between. CDR3 loop: CASSLGPIYEQYF. The CDR3 nucleotides read TGTGCCAGCAGCTTAGGTCCCATCTACGAGCAGTACTTC.

The rearrangement links TRBV2 to TRBJ1-6; TRBD1 aligns across 10 bases. The CDR3 is 19 amino acids. Germline trimming cut 7 bases from V and 1 base from J; bases unmatched to any gene: 13. Germline V lookup: CDR1 SNHLY, CDR2 FYNNEI. The CDR3 spells CASTSFSGTGDSYNSPLHF. The CDR3 nucleotides are TGTGCCAGCACCTCATTCTCCGGGACAGGGGATTCCTATAATTCACCCCTCCACTTT.

Only a few counts were recorded for this clone. The rearrangement links TRBV7-3 to TRBJ2-1; 8 bases agree with TRBD2. The V segment lost 0 bases and the J segment 7 bases; nucleotides outside the gene matches: 14. Germline V lookup: CDR1 SGHTA, CDR2 FQGTGA. This CDR3 has 18 amino acids. The CDR3 region is CASSLTAGGMGAENEQFF. CDR3 in DNA: TGTGCCAGCAGCTTAACCGCGGGGGGTATGGGGGCGGAAAATGAGCAGTTCTTC.

This clone has a handful of counts. CDR3 residues: CASGDRNTEAFF. CDR3 sequence (DNA): TGTGCCAGCGGAGACCGGAACACTGAAGCTTTCTTT. The chain combines TRBV28 with TRBJ1-1; D unresolved. CDR3 length: 12 residues. The germline CDR1 and CDR2 sequences are MDHEN and SYDVKM. The V end was cut by 8 bases, the J end by 1 base, with 8 bases between.

This chain links TRBV28 with TRBJ2-7, with D perhaps TRBD2 (6 bases). Germline lookup yields CDR1 MDHEN and CDR2 SYDVKM. The CDR3 has 17 amino acids. Trimming left V 6 bases short and J 3 bases short, with 24 bases between. CDR3 loop: CASRNSGLTSYLYEQYF. The DNA for the CDR3 is TGTGCCAGCAGGAACTCGGGACTGACCTCTTACCTCTACGAGCAGTACTTC.